The T cell receptor (beta chain) under discussion was sequenced for a study of molecular identifiers for immune sequencing clone quantification. Looking at the study overall: Four of five RNA aliquots from around 18,000 or 91,000 naive CD8 T cells were sequenced. Study outcomes and limitations: Clones above 20 RNA copies held over 98% of effector molecules, under 1% in naive cells.

TCRdb used MiXCR to reprocess the PCR reads, holding one entry per CDR3 protein. The sample yields 460,000 or so distinct CDR3 sequences, 20% to 25% seen once. This clonotype was picked up a small number of times. Its target is unknown. Naive CD8 T cells were sorted as CD8+CD4-CCR7+CD45RA+. The length of the CDR3 is 15 residues. CDR1 and CDR2 from the germline V gene are DFQATT and SNEGSKA (reference sequence). Trimming stripped 0 bases from V and 5 bases from J, with 17 bases between. This TCR came from a human donor in good health. Some libraries in this study had Jurkat cell RNA spiked in. Sample: naive CD8+ T cells from blood, with Jurkat cell RNA spiked in. The subset denotes: FACS-sorted CD8+CD4-CCR7+CD45RA+ naive T cells. V is TRBV20-1 and J is TRBJ2-7; D may be TRBD1 (6 bases). This chain's CDR3 is CSAREKTGLGNEQYF. For the CDR3, the DNA is TGCAGTGCTAGAGAGAAAACAGGGTTAGGGAACGAGCAGTACTTC.